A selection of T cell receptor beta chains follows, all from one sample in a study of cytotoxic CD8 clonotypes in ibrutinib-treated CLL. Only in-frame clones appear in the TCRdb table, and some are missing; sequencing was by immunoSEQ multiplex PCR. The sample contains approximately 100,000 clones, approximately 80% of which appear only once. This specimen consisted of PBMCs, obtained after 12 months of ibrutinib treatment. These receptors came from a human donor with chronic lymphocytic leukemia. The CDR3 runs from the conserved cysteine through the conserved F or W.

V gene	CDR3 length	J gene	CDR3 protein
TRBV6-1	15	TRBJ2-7	CASSDRTGEGYEQYF
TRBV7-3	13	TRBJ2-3	CASRRDTTDTQYF
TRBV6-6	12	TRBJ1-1	CASSPLNTEAFF
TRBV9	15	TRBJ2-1	CASSTGLQTVNEQFF
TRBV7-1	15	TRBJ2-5	CASNILAGAQETQYF
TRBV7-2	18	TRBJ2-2	CASSVPGLAGGRSGELFF
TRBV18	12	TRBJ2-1	CASSHPGNEQFF
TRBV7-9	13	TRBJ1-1	CASSLLWDTEAFF
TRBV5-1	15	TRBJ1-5	CASALGDYSNQPQHF
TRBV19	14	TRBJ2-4	CASNPARAKNIQYF
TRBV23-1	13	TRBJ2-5	CASSFQGQETQYF
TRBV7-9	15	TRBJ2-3	CASSFSGGPTDTQYF
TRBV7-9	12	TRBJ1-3	CASSLAEVPIYF
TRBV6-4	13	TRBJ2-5	CASSRAGGETQYF
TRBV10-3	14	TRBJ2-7	CAINPGQGAYEQYF
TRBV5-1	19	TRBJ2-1	CASSKEPGLAGGSYNEQFF
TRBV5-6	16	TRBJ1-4	CASSLRWCGAHEKLFF
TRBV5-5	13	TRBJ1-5	CASSLFSNQPQHF
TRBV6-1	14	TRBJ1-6	CASSEAGVGSPLHF
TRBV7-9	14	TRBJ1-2	CASSSQTGLSGYTF
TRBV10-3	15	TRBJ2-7	CAIRTSGGPSYEQYF
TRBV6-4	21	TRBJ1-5	CASSDSFPPNPSTGGNQPQHF
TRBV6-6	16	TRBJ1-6	CASRDRGGQSNSPLHF
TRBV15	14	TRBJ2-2	CASKTGSITGELFF
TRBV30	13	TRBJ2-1	CAWSRAGGNEQFF
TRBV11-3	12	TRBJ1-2	CASSRGGDGYTF
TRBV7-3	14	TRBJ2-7	CASSPGQGNYEQYF
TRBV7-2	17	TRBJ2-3	CASSLDLRGGRTDTQYF
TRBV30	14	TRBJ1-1	CAWTRGQAGTEAFF
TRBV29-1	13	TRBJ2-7	CSVVLAGASEQYF
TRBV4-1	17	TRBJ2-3	CASSQSQGGGSTDTQYF
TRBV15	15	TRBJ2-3	CATSRDQGGTDTQYF
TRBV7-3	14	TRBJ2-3	CARVGRGTTDTQYF
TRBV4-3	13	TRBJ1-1	CASSQTTNTEAFF
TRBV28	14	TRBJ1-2	CASRTGTGKGGYTF
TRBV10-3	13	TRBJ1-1	CAISADSGLKAFF
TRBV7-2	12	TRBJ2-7	CASSPGAGGRYF
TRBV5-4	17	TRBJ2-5	CASSLSSGGTNQETQYF
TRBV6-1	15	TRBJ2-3	CASSPAGGLSDTQYF
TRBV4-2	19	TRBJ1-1	CASSQDPGANLFEGTEAFF
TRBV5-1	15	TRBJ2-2	CASSLFSVSTGELFF
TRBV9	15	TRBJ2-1	CASSVAWHLGGEQFF
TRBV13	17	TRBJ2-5	CASSSGSGSNDRETQYF
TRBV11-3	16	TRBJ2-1	CASSLVLAGQGNEQFF
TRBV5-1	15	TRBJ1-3	CASSLEGGQGNTIYF
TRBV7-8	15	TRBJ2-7	CASSLIPNPLAEQYF
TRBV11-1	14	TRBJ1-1	CASSTPTGNTEAFF